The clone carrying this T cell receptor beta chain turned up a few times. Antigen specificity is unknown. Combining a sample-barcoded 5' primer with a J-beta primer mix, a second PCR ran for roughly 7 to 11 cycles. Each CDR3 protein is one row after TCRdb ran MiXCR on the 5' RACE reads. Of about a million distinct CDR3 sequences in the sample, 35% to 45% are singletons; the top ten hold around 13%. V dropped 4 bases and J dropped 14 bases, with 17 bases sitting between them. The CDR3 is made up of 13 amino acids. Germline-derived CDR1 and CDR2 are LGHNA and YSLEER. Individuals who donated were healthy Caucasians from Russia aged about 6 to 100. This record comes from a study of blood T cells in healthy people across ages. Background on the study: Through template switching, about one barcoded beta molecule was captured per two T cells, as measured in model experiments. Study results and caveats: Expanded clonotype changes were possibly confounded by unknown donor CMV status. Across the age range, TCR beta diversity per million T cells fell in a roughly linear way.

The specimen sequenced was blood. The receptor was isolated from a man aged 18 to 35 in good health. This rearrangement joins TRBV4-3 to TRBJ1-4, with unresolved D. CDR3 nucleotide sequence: TGCGCCAGCAGCCCCCTTTCGCCCCCGATTCTGTTTTTT. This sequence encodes CASSPLSPPILFF.